This T cell receptor (beta chain) was sequenced for a study of OX40 agonist ivuxolimab in advanced cancers. CDR3 size: 17 residues. Germline-derived CDR1 and CDR2 are MDHEN and SYDVKM. V lost 5 bases and J lost 4; bases outside the gene matches: 8. The data were produced by immunoSEQ multiplex PCR, yet TCRdb's version contains in-frame clones alone and is incomplete. The sample shows roughly 57,000 clones, 75% to 85% of them seen only once. The clonotype was recovered from an adult with an advanced solid tumor such as melanoma, head and neck, liver or kidney cancer. The chain has TRBV28 and TRBJ2-5, with TRBD2 identical over 15 bases. This material consisted of CD4+ or CD8+ T cells sorted from blood, taken in a trial of the OX40 agonist ivuxolimab. The chain's CDR3 is CASSAPGLAGGGETQYF. The CDR3 nucleotides are TGTGCCAGCAGTGCTCCGGGACTAGCGGGAGGCGGAGAGACCCAGTACTTC.